This T cell receptor (beta chain) originates from a study of T-cell memory formation after mild COVID-19 (dated by TCRdb to the early 2020s). As for the study more broadly: TCR sequence clusters from the two donors were found to be largely donor specific. T-cell clones expanding and contracting after mild COVID-19 in a couple of donors were tracked by longitudinal TCRalpha and TCRbeta repertoire sequencing. Two young, previously healthy adult volunteers, one female and one male, were included in the cohort. The investigation overall reported the following: The study covered only a couple of mild cases, and larger cohorts including severe cases with pre-infection samples were considered necessary. The second-wave clones that peaked on day 37 were not confirmed to be SARS-CoV-2 specific. Contracting CD4+ clones appeared mostly in the CM and EM memory subsets, whereas CD8+ clones were enriched in EMRA. From day 15 to 85, contracting clones showed balanced CD4/CD8 phenotypes, whereas a second wave of clones that expanded from day 15 to 37 leaned towards CD4+. Some responding clones were detected in pre-infection memory, suggesting pre-existing cross-reactive memory T cells joined the SARS-CoV-2 response.

In this sample, this clonotype turned up a few times. Its antigen remains undetermined. The sample holds no much larger clone one base away, and base qualities are not on file. Ficoll-Paque density gradient centrifugation was used to isolate PBMCs. The germline V gene (reference sequence) supplies CDR1 MNHEY and CDR2 SMNVEV. V is trimmed back by 3 bases and J by 1 base, and the junction contains 13 bases that no gene match accounts for. The CDR3 holds 20 amino acids from the cysteine to the phenylalanine. The kept DNA is CDR3 alone, 60 bases in frame from the first base. The sequencer was an Illumina NovaSeq 6000. cDNA libraries for TCRalpha and TCRbeta were prepared by 5'RACE using constant-segment primers, with sample barcodes and unique molecular identifiers added. Trizol reagent was used to extract RNA from every sample. The libraries were amplified in two PCR steps, and the second step added a second sample barcode and Illumina TruSeq adapters. The libraries were sequenced on an Illumina NovaSeq using 2 x 150 bp paired-end reads. As for how the authors treated the data: With migec v1.2.7, reads were demultiplexed and then collapsed into UMI-guided consensus sequences. With mixcr v2.1.11, UMI consensuses were aligned to TRA and TRB V and J templates and assembled into clonotypes. A clonotype was counted as expanded or contracted only when both edgeR and NoisET called the clonotype significant, with the noise models trained on biological replicates. For edgeR calls, a false discovery rate-adjusted p below 0.01 and a log2 fold-change threshold of 1 were applied. As an exploratory analysis of dynamics, max-normalized trajectories of the 1000 most abundant clonotypes were examined by PCA with hierarchical clustering. The CD4 or CD8 phenotype of responding clones was assigned using the separately sequenced CD4+ and CD8+ repertoires. In TCRdb, the public reads were trimmed at Q25 with fastp and aligned with MiXCR, with productive beta chains retained. When rows share a CDR3 protein, they turn into one entry using the most common DNA and genes. The V and J calls shown here were made by TCRdb, not taken from the authors' results. This sample holds hundreds of thousands of distinct CDR3 sequences; 15% to 20% were observed only once. The ten top clones hold about 8.1% of the sample.

The receptor's source is an adult woman who had mild COVID-19 (a few samples of this study predate the infection). The sample titles of this study are shuffled in the database, so cell type and time point are left out; the donor was told from shared clones. In this chain, TRBV27 is recombined with TRBJ2-3; the junction holds 13 bases that match TRBD2. Sequenced material: PBMCs or a T cell subset sorted from them (not recorded which). At the DNA level, the sequence is TGTGCCAGCAGTTTCTCCCCAGGGACTAGCGGGGTTATAGGCACAGATACGCAGTATTTT. This gives the protein CASSFSPGTSGVIGTDTQYF.